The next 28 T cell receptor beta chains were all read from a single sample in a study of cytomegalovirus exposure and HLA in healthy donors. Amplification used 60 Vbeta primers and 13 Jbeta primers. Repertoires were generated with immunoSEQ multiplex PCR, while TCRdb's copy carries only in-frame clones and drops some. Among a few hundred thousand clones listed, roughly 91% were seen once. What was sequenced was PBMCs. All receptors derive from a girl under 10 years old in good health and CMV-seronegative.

CDR3 in DNA: TGTGCCAGCAGCCCAATGGGGGGGGCCCCGTACAATGAGCAGTTCTTC. This sequence encodes CASSPMGGAPYNEQFF. The V gene is TRBV7-2, the J gene TRBJ2-1; D perhaps matches TRBD2 (7 bases). The V end lost 5 bases, the J end lost 4 bases, and 18 bases lay between the germline ends. From germline, CDR1 is SGHTA and CDR2 FQGNSA. CDR3 length: 16 residues.

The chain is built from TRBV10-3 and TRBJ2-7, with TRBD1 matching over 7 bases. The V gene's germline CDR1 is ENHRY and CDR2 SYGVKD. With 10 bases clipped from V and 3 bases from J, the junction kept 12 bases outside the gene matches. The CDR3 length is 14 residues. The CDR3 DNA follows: TGTGCCACCACTCCACCGGGACAGAGCTACGAGCAGTACTTC. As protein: CATTPPGQSYEQYF.

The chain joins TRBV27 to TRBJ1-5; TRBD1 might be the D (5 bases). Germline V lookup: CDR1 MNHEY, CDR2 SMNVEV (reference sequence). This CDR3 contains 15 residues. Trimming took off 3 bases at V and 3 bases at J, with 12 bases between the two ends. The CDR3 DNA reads TGTGCCAGCAGTTTGACAGTGAACCACAATCAGCCCCAGCATTTT. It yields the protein CASSLTVNHNQPQHF.

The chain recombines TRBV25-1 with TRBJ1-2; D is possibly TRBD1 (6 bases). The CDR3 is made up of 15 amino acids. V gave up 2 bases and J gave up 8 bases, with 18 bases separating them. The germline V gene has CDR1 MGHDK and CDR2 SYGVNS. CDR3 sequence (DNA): TGTGCCAGCAGTGAACATATTCGGGGGGCGCGGGGCTACACCTTC. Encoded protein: CASSEHIRGARGYTF.

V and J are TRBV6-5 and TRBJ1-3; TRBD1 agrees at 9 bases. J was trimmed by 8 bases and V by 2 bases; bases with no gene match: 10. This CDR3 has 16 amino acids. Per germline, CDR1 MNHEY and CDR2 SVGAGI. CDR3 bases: TGTGCCAGCAGTTACACAAGGACAGGGGCGAGGGACACCATATATTTT. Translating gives CASSYTRTGARDTIYF.

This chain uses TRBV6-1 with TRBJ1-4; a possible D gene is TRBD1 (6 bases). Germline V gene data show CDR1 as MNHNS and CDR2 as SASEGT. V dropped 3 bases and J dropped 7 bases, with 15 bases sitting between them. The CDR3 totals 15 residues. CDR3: CASSEVKGGAEKLFF. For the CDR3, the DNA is TGTGCCAGCAGTGAGGTTAAGGGGGGGGCTGAAAAACTGTTTTTT.

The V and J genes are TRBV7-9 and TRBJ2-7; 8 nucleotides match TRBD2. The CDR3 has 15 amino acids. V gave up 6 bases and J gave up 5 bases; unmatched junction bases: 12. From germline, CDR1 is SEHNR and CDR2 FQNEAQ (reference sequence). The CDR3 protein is CASSSTGTSRDEQYF. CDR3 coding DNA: TGTGCCAGCAGTTCTACCGGGACTAGTCGAGACGAGCAGTACTTC. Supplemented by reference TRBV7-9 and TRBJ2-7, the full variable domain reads DTGVSQNPRHKITKRGQNVTFRCDPISEHNRLYWYRQTLGQGPEFLTYFQNEAQLEKSRLLSDRFSAERPKGSFSTLEIQRTEQGDSAMYLCASSSTGTSRDEQYFGPGTRLTVT.

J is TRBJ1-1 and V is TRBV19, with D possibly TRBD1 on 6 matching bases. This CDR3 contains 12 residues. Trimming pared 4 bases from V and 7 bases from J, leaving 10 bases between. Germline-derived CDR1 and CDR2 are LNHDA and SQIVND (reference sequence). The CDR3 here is CASSTTGIEAFF. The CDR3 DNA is TGTGCCAGTAGTACGACAGGAATTGAAGCTTTCTTT. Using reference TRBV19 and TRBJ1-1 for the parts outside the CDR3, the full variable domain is DGGITQSPKYLFRKEGQNVTLSCEQNLNHDAMYWYRQDPGQGLRLIYYSQIVNDFQKGDIAEGYSVSREKKESFPLTVTSAQKNPTAFYLCASSTTGIEAFFGQGTRLTVV.

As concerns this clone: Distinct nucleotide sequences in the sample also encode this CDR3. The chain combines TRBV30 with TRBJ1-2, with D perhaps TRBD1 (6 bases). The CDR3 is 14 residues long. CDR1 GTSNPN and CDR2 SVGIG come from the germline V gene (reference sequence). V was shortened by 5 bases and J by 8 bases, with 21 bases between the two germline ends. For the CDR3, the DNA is TGTGCCTGGTCCGTCCCCGGAACAGGGTACGGCTACACCTTC. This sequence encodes CAWSVPGTGYGYTF.

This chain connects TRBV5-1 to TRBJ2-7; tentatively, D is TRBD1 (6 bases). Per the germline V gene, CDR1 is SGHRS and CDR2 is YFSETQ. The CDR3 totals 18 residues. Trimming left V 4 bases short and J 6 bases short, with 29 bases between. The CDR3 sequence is CASSPRSQGTVPFGEQYF. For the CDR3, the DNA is TGCGCCAGCAGCCCTCGGTCACAGGGTACGGTACCTTTTGGCGAGCAGTACTTC.

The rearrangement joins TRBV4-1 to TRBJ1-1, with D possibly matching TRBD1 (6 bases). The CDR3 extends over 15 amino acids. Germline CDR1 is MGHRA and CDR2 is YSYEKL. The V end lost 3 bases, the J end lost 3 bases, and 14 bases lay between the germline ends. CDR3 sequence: CASSHGPAGDTEAFF. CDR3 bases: TGCGCCAGCAGCCACGGCCCGGCAGGGGACACTGAAGCTTTCTTT.

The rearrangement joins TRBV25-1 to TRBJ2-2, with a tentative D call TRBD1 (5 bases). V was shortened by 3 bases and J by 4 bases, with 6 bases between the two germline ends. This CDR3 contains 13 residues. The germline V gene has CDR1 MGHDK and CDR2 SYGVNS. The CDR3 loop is CASSETATGELFF. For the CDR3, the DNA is TGTGCCAGCAGTGAGACAGCCACCGGGGAGCTGTTTTTT.

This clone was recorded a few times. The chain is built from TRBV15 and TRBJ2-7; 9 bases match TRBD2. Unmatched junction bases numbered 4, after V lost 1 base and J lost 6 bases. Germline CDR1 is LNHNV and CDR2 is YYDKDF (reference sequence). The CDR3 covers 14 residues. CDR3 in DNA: TGTGCCACCAGCAGAGGGGGACTAGCAGGCGAGCAGTACTTC. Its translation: CATSRGGLAGEQYF.

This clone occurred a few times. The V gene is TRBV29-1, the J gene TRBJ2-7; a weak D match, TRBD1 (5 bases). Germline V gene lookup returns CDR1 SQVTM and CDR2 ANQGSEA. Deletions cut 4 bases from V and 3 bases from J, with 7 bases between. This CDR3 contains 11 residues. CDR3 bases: TGCAGCGTTGGGGGCAGCTACGAGCAGTACTTC. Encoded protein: CSVGGSYEQYF.

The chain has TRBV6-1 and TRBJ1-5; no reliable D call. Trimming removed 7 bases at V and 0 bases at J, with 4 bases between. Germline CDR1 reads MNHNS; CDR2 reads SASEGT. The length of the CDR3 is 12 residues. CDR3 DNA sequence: TGTGCCAGCACATTTAGCAATCAGCCCCAGCATTTT. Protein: CASTFSNQPQHF.

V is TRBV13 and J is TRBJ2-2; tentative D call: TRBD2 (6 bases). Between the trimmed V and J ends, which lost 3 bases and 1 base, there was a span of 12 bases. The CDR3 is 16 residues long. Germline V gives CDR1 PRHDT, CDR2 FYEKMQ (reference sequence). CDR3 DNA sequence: TGTGCCAGCAGCTTTATCGGGGGAAAGAACACCGGGGAGCTGTTTTTT. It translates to CASSFIGGKNTGELFF. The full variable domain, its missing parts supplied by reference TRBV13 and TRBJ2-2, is AAGVIQSPRHLIKEKRETATLKCYPIPRHDTVYWYQQGPGQDPQFLISFYEKMQSDKGSIPDRFSAQQFSDYHSELNMSSLELGDSALYFCASSFIGGKNTGELFFGEGSRLTVL.

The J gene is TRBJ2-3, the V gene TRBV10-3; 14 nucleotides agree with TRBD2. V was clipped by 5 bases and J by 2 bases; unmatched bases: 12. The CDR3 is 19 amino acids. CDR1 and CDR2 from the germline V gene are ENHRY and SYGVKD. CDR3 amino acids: CAISPAHRLAGGDTDTQYF. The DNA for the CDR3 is TGTGCCATCAGTCCCGCCCACCGACTAGCGGGGGGGGACACAGATACGCAGTATTTT.

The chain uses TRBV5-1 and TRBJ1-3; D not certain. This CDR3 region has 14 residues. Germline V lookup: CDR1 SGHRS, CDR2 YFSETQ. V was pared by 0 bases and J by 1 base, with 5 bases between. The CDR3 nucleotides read TGCGCCAGCAGCTTGGGAGTTTCTGGAAACACCATATATTTT. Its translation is CASSLGVSGNTIYF.

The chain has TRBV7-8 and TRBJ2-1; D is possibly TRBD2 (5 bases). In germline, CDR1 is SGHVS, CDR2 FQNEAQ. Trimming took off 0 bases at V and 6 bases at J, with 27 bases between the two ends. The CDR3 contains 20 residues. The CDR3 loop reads CASSLAMKDLDSGPVNEQFF. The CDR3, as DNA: TGTGCCAGCAGCTTAGCGATGAAGGACTTAGATAGTGGGCCCGTCAATGAGCAGTTCTTC.

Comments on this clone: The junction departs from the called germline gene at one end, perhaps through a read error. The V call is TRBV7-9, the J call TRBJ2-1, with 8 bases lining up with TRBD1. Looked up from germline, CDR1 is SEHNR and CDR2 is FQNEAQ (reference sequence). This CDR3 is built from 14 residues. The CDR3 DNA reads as TGTGCCAGCATCTACAGGGGGACCGACAATGAGCAGCTCTTC. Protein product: CASIYRGTDNEQLF.

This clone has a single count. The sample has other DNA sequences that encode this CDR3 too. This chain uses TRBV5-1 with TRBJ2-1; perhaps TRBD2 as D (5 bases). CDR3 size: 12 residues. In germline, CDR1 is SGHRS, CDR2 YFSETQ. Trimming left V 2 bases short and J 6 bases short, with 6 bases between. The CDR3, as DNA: TGCGCCAGCAGCTTAGCGGTCAATGAGCAGTTCTTC. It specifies CASSLAVNEQFF.

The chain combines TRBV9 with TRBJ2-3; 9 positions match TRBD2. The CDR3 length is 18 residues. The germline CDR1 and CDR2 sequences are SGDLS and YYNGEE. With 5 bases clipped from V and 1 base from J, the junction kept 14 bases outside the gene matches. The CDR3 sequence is CASSRSGGLNPGTDTQYF. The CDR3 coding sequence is TGTGCCAGCAGTAGAAGCGGGGGGCTCAATCCGGGCACAGATACGCAGTATTTT.

CDR3 in DNA: TGTGCCAGCAGTCCCCGACTTGCTAACACCGGGGAGCTGTTTTTT. This translates into CASSPRLANTGELFF. This chain uses TRBV6-5 with TRBJ2-2, with unresolved D. Germline CDR1 reads MNHEY; CDR2 reads SVGAGI. V was cut by 5 bases and J by 2 bases, with 12 bases left in between. The CDR3 consists of 15 residues.

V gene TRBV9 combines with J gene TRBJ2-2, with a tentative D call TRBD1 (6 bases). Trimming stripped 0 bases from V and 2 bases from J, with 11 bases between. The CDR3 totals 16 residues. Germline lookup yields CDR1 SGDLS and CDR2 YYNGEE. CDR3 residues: CASSVDGTYNTGELFF. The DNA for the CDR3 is TGTGCCAGCAGCGTAGATGGGACATACAACACCGGGGAGCTGTTTTTT.

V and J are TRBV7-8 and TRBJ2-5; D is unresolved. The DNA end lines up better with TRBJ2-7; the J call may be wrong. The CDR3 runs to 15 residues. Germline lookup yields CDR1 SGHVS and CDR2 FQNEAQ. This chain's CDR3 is CASSLAIYPTYEQYF. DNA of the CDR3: TGTGCCAGCAGCTTAGCTATCTATCCTACCTACGAGCAGTACTTC.

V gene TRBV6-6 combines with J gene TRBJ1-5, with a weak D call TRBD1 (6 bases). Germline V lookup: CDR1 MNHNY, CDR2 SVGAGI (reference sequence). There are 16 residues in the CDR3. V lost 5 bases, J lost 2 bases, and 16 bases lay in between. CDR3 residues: CASSPSAGGGNQPQHF. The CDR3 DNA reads TGTGCCAGCAGTCCCAGTGCGGGGGGCGGCAATCAGCCCCAGCATTTT.

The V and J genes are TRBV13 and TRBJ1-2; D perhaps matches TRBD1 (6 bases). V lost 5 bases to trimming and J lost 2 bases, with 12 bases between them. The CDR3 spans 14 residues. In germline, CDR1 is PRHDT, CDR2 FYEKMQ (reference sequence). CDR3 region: CASSPQGGNYGYTF. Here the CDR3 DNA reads TGTGCCAGCAGCCCCCAAGGGGGAAACTATGGCTACACCTTC.

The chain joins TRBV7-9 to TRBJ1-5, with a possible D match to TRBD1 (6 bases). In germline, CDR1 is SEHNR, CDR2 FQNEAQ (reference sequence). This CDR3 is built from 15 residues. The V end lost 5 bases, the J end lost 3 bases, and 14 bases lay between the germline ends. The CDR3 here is CASSPIQGINQPQHF. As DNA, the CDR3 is TGTGCCAGCAGCCCAATCCAGGGGATCAATCAGCCCCAGCATTTT.